These 14 T cell receptor beta chains originate from one sample sequenced in a study of blood T cell repertoires in COVID-19. The data were produced by immunoSEQ multiplex PCR, yet TCRdb's version contains in-frame clones alone and is incomplete. The sample contains about 470,000 clones, roughly 87% of which appear only once. Material: PBMCs or T cells enriched from blood (not recorded which). These receptors came from a woman aged 18-29 years who had recovered from COVID-19.

The chain has TRBV5-1 and TRBJ1-1; maybe TRBD1 (5 bases). The CDR3 is 15 residues long. V shed 2 bases and J shed 4 bases, with 15 bases lying between them. The germline CDR1 and CDR2 sequences are SGHRS and YFSETQ. CDR3 DNA: TGCGCCAGCAGCTTTTACGGGGGTGATATCACTGAAGCTTTCTTT. It is translated as CASSFYGGDITEAFF.

The J gene is TRBJ2-3, the V gene TRBV2, with TRBD2 identical over 10 bases. This CDR3 region has 14 residues. The V segment lost 8 bases and the J segment 3 bases; nucleotides outside the gene matches: 5. CDR1 and CDR2 from the germline V gene are SNHLY and FYNNEI. This CDR3 is CASFPSGRTDTQYF. For the CDR3, the DNA is TGTGCCAGCTTCCCTAGCGGGAGAACAGATACGCAGTATTTT.

The CDR3 loop is CASSSSPSGNQPQHF. CDR3 nucleotides: TGTGCCAGCAGCTCCTCTCCGAGTGGCAATCAGCCCCAGCATTTT. The chain links TRBV5-4 to TRBJ1-5; no reliable D call. V lost 3 bases and J 2 bases, leaving 12 bases between the germline ends. CDR3 size: 15 residues. Germline V gene lookup returns CDR1 SGHNT and CDR2 YYREEE (reference sequence).

The V gene is TRBV28, the J gene TRBJ1-2, with 10 bases identical to TRBD1. The V gene end was trimmed by 4 bases and the J gene end by 7 bases; junction bases not matched to a gene: 6. Germline-derived CDR1 and CDR2 are MDHEN and SYDVKM. This CDR3 spans 14 amino acids. CDR3 DNA: TGTGCCAGCAGTTCGACAGGGGGCGCCGGTGGCTACACCTTC. Translated: CASSSTGGAGGYTF.

This rearrangement joins TRBV5-1 to TRBJ1-1, with D possibly TRBD1 on 5 matching bases. The CDR3 loop spans 14 amino acids. Trimming took 4 bases from V and 1 from J, leaving 11 bases between them. Germline V gives CDR1 SGHRS, CDR2 YFSETQ. The CDR3 is CASSRDGGNTEAFF. CDR3 nucleotides: TGCGCCAGCAGCCGGGACGGGGGGAACACTGAAGCTTTCTTT.

The J gene is TRBJ1-1, the V gene TRBV5-1; possibly TRBD1 for D (5 bases). The CDR3 runs 14 residues. Per germline, CDR1 SGHRS and CDR2 YFSETQ. The germline V and J ends were trimmed by 3 bases and 2 bases, with 11 bases remaining between them. CDR3 coding DNA: TGCGCCAGCAGCTCGGACATAATTAACACTGAAGCTTTCTTT. Its translation: CASSSDIINTEAFF.

This sequence joins TRBV7-9 and TRBJ1-2; possible D gene TRBD1, 6 bases. V was pared by 5 bases and J by 2 bases, with 15 bases between. The CDR3 runs 15 residues. Germline V gene lookup returns CDR1 SEHNR and CDR2 FQNEAQ (reference sequence). The CDR3 region has the DNA TGTGCCAGCAGCCCCGTAGGGCAGGGGAACTATGGCTACACCTTC. Its translation is CASSPVGQGNYGYTF.

The chain couples TRBV9 to TRBJ1-4; 7 bases fit TRBD1. V shed 4 bases and J 8 bases; nucleotides not matched to a gene: 8. Looked up from germline, CDR1 is SGDLS and CDR2 is YYNGEE. CDR3 length: 14 residues. The CDR3: CASSSAGTDEKLFF. The CDR3 DNA is TGTGCCAGCAGCTCGGCCGGGACAGACGAAAAACTGTTTTTT. The whole variable domain, remainder taken from reference TRBV9 and TRBJ1-4, is DSGVTQTPKHLITATGQRVTLRCSPRSGDLSVYWYQQSLDQGLQFLIQYYNGEERAKGNILERFSAQQFPDLHSELNLSSLELGDSALYFCASSSAGTDEKLFFGSGTQLSVL.

This clone showed up just a few times. The chain uses TRBV20-1 and TRBJ1-2, with D unclear. The CDR3 runs to 10 residues. Trimming removed 6 bases at V and 6 bases at J, with 8 bases between. Germline V CDR1 and CDR2: DFQATT, SNEGSKA (reference sequence). The CDR3 DNA reads as TGCAGTGCCCCGCAGAATGGCTACACCTTC. Translating it yields CSAPQNGYTF.

This clone was recorded once. The rearrangement uses TRBV3-1 (or the pseudogene TRBV3-2) and TRBJ2-6; maybe TRBD1 (5 bases). V lost 3 bases, J lost 0 bases, and 6 bases lay in between. This CDR3 spans 15 amino acids. Germline values: CDR1 LGHDT, CDR2 YNNKEL (reference sequence). This CDR3 reads CASSHGASGANVLTF. CDR3 DNA sequence: TGTGCCAGCAGCCATGGGGCCTCTGGGGCCAACGTCCTGACTTTC.

The J gene is TRBJ1-5, the V gene TRBV5-1; weak D call: TRBD1 (5 bases). The CDR3 sequence is 16 residues long. Germline lookup yields CDR1 SGHRS and CDR2 YFSETQ. V was clipped by 3 bases and J by 4 bases, with 17 bases between them. CDR3 sequence: CASSWGGDDGNQPQHF. Written as DNA, the CDR3 is TGCGCCAGCAGCTGGGGGGGTGATGACGGAAATCAGCCCCAGCATTTT.

The chain has TRBV19 and TRBJ1-5; no clear D. V lost 1 base and J lost 0, with 7 bases in between. Germline CDR1 and CDR2: LNHDA and SQIVND (reference sequence). CDR3 length: 15 amino acids. CDR3 loop: CASSIVAYSNQPQHF. The CDR3 nucleotides read TGTGCCAGTAGTATAGTCGCCTATAGCAATCAGCCCCAGCATTTT.

V usage is TRBV10-3 and J usage is TRBJ2-4; 7 nucleotides align to TRBD1. This CDR3 region has 14 residues. V lost 0 bases and J lost 5; bases outside the gene matches: 1. Germline values: CDR1 ENHRY, CDR2 SYGVKD. This CDR3 reads CAISESGTENIQYF. CDR3 sequence (DNA): TGTGCCATCAGTGAGTCAGGGACAGAAAACATTCAGTACTTC.

In regard to this clone: This sample also contains other DNA sequences that code for the same CDR3. V and J are TRBV5-1 and TRBJ1-2; 9 nucleotides line up with TRBD1. Germline-derived CDR1 and CDR2 are SGHRS and YFSETQ. The length of the CDR3 is 14 residues. With V trimmed by 4 bases and J by 2 bases, 3 bases remained unmatched. The CDR3: CASSPGQGNYGYTF. CDR3 bases: TGCGCCAGCAGCCCGGGACAGGGAAACTATGGCTACACCTTC.